Included here is one T cell receptor (beta chain) sequence, with context. These data are taken from a study of immune evolution from preneoplasia to lung adenocarcinoma. CDR1 SGHRS and CDR2 YFSETQ come from the germline V gene. The CDR3 contains 15 residues. Deletions cut 0 bases from V and 3 bases from J, with 13 bases between. Clones were sequenced by immunoSEQ multiplex PCR, and TCRdb holds only the in-frame ones, with some missing. The table records roughly 7,000 clones, approximately 80% of them present only once. The sample was FFPE lung adenocarcinoma in situ tissue. This rearrangement joins TRBV5-1 to TRBJ2-7; D assignment may be TRBD1 or TRBD2 (5 bases each). The sequence came from a donor at least 70 years old with lung adenocarcinoma. DNA for the CDR3: TGCGCCAGCAGCTTGGGGTCTAGCAGGGTCTACGAGCAGTACTTC. Translating it yields CASSLGSSRVYEQYF.